Described below is a single TCR beta chain sequence and its context. Antigen unknown. The sample is drawn from a study of PD-1 blockade in classical Hodgkin lymphoma. General study findings and limits: Newly diagnosed patients reportedly had lower baseline TCR diversity than healthy donors. What drove the repertoire differences, possibly disease activity or prior therapy, has not been defined.

Time point defined: newly diagnosed, previously untreated cHL patient sample. Comparison PBMCs came from previously untreated, newly diagnosed classical Hodgkin lymphoma patients. In germline, CDR1 is SNHLY, CDR2 FYNNEI. V was shortened by 8 bases and J by 7 bases, with 23 bases between the two germline ends. The CDR3 spans 15 residues. Generated by immunoSEQ multiplex PCR, the TCRdb table keeps only in-frame clones and is missing some. Among approximately 17,000 clones listed, more than 80% were seen once. The sequenced material came from peripheral blood mononuclear cells (PBMCs). V and J are TRBV2 and TRBJ1-2; D is unresolved. This TCR was recovered from a human donor with classical Hodgkin lymphoma. The CDR3 region is CASLPSTPTRSGYTF. CDR3 nucleotides: TGTGCCAGCCTCCCGTCGACACCGACCAGGAGTGGCTACACCTTC.